These 2 T cell receptor beta chains originate from one sample sequenced in a study of blood T cells in healthy people across ages. A J-beta primer mix and a sample-barcoded 5' primer were used in a second PCR of about 7 to 11 cycles. A single record per CDR3 protein comes from TCRdb applying MiXCR to the 5' RACE reads. The sample lists nearly 800,000 distinct CDR3 sequences, 20% to 25% occurring once. The data were also submitted as part of a second study, on T cells of mothers and their children.

Sample: blood. These receptors all come from a boy younger than 18 in good health.

The rearrangement joins TRBV30 to TRBJ2-7, with 7 nucleotides matching TRBD1. The CDR3 runs 12 residues. Germline trimming cut 5 bases from V and 3 bases from J; bases unmatched to any gene: 4. Germline V gene sequence: CDR1 GTSNPN, CDR2 SVGIG (reference sequence). The CDR3 sequence is CAWGTVYYEQYF. The CDR3 bases are TGTGCCTGGGGGACAGTCTACTACGAGCAGTACTTC. Variable domain in full (rest from reference TRBV30 and TRBJ2-7): SQTIHQWPATLVQPVGSPLSLECTVEGTSNPNLYWYRQAAGRGLQLLFYSVGIGQISSEVPQNLSASRPQDRQFILSSKKLLLSDSGFYLCAWGTVYYEQYFGPGTRLTVT.

The sample holds a few counts of this clonotype. The CDR3 DNA follows: TGTGCCAGCAGCCTCCAAACAGGGGTTGGGGAAAAACTGTTTTTT. Residues: CASSLQTGVGEKLFF. This chain connects TRBV7-2 to TRBJ1-4; 7 bases line up with TRBD1. The CDR3 extends over 15 amino acids. V shed 5 bases and J 8 bases; nucleotides not matched to a gene: 11. Germline values: CDR1 SGHTA, CDR2 FQGNSA.